This entry lists 25 T cell receptor beta chains sequenced from one sample in a study of molecular identifiers for immune sequencing clone quantification. In TCRdb, the PCR reads were re-called with MiXCR into one record per CDR3 protein. Among hundreds of thousands of distinct CDR3 sequences listed, 15% to 20% were seen once. Sequencing was performed on naive CD8+ T cells from blood, with Jurkat cell RNA spiked in. Stated subset: FACS-sorted CD8+CD4-CCR7+CD45RA+ naive T cells. These receptors were obtained from a human donor in good health. Some libraries in this study had Jurkat cell RNA spiked in.

This clonotype was detected many times. This chain connects TRBV5-1 to TRBJ2-5, with TRBD2 matching over 13 bases. V lost 4 bases to trimming and J lost 1 base; unmatched junction nucleotides: 1. CDR1 is SGHRS and CDR2 is YFSETQ in the germline V gene. CDR3 size: 15 residues. CDR3 sequence (DNA): TGCGCCAGCAGCGGGACTAGCGGGACCCAAGAGACCCAGTACTTC. Translation: CASSGTSGTQETQYF. The full variable domain, its missing parts supplied by reference TRBV5-1 and TRBJ2-5, is KAGVTQTPRYLIKTRGQQVTLSCSPISGHRSVSWYQQTPGQGLQFLFEYFSETQRNKGNFPGRFSGRQFSNSRSEMNVSTLELGDSALYLCASSGTSGTQETQYFGPGTRLLVL.

With respect to this clonotype: This may stem from a read error, because a much larger clone lies one nucleotide away. This chain uses TRBV4-2 with TRBJ2-7; the D gene is possibly TRBD1 (6 bases). Germline V gene data show CDR1 as LGHNA and CDR2 as YNFKEQ. The CDR3 runs 16 residues. The CDR3 DNA reads as TGTGCCAGCAGCCAAGAGGGGGTGGCAGGGGTCTACGAGCGGTACTTC. Its translation: CASSQEGVAGVYERYF.

For this clonotype: A much more abundant neighbour one base away suggests this may be a read error. The CDR3 ends on some other residue instead of the conserved phenylalanine or tryptophan, so this is likely a read error. V gene TRBV6-2 or TRBV6-3 combines with J gene TRBJ2-3, with D possibly TRBD2 on 5 matching bases. CDR3 length: 16 amino acids. CDR1 and CDR2 from the germline V gene are MNHEY and SVGEGT. V was shortened by 7 bases and J by 0 bases, with 17 bases between the two germline ends. The CDR3 region has the DNA TGTGCCAGCACCTCGTGGTTAGCGAGAAGCACAGATACGCAGTATTCT. It is translated as CASTSWLARSTDTQYS.

The table lists this clonotype with many counts. This sequence joins TRBV7-9 and TRBJ2-7; D call uncertain. V was cut by 5 bases and J by 6 bases, with 8 bases left in between. CDR3 size: 11 residues. In germline, CDR1 is SEHNR, CDR2 FQNEAQ (reference sequence). CDR3: CASSGDREQYF. Written as DNA, the CDR3 is TGTGCCAGCAGCGGCGATCGCGAGCAGTACTTC. Complete variable domain (other parts from reference TRBV7-9 and TRBJ2-7): DTGVSQNPRHKITKRGQNVTFRCDPISEHNRLYWYRQTLGQGPEFLTYFQNEAQLEKSRLLSDRFSAERPKGSFSTLEIQRTEQGDSAMYLCASSGDREQYFGPGTRLTVT.

In its sample, this clonotype was seen many times. The rearrangement uses TRBV6-1 and TRBJ1-1; D might be TRBD1 (5 bases). The V gene lost 6 bases and the J gene lost 0 bases, with 8 bases spanning the gap. This CDR3 comprises 13 residues. CDR1 and CDR2 from the germline V gene are MNHNS and SASEGT. As DNA, the CDR3 is TGTGCCAGCAGCAACAGGATGAACACTGAAGCTTTCTTT. Amino acid sequence: CASSNRMNTEAFF.

This clonotype was seen a handful of times. A much larger clone lies a single base off, so this may be a read error. The rearrangement uses TRBV4-1 and TRBJ2-1; D is uncertain. Germline V lookup: CDR1 MGHRA, CDR2 YSYEKL. The V and J ends lost 8 bases and 4 bases respectively, with 9 bases between them. This CDR3 has 12 amino acids. The DNA of the CDR3 is TGCGCCAGCGGCCGAGATTACAATGAGCAGTTCTTC. It encodes CASGRDYNEQFF.

As regards this clonotype: A much larger clone differs by one base, so this may be a read error. The rearrangement links TRBV28 to TRBJ2-7; no firm D call. Germline lookup yields CDR1 MDHEN and CDR2 SYDVKM. The CDR3 is made up of 12 amino acids. The CDR3 DNA reads as TGTGCCAGCAGTTTTGCGACCTACGGGCAGTACTTC. The encoded protein is CASSFATYGQYF.

A remark on this clonotype: Compared with germline, one end of the junction differs, possibly owing to a read error. J is TRBJ1-1 and V is TRBV7-3, with TRBD1 matching 8 bases. The CDR3 sequence is 16 residues long. The germline V gene has CDR1 SGHTA and CDR2 FQGTGA. CDR3 amino acids: CASSPRDRGRNTEASF. CDR3 nucleotides: TGTGCCAGCAGCCCCCGTGACAGGGGAAGGAACACTGAAGCTTCCTTT.

The table lists this clonotype with many counts. This rearrangement joins TRBV7-2 to TRBJ2-3; the D gene could be TRBD1 or TRBD2 (6 bases each). CDR1 and CDR2 (germline): SGHTA, FQGNSA. There are 17 residues in the CDR3. V lost 5 bases and J 2 bases, leaving 20 bases between the germline ends. The CDR3 is CASSPRRGSGHTDTQYF. Written as DNA, the CDR3 is TGTGCCAGCAGCCCCCGGAGGGGGAGCGGGCACACAGATACGCAGTATTTT.

Only a few counts were recorded for this clonotype. The chain combines TRBV6-5 with TRBJ2-3; D remains ambiguous. CDR3 length: 13 amino acids. The germline gives CDR1 MNHEY, CDR2 SVGAGI. The ends were cut back, 6 bases at V and 3 bases at J, with 10 bases in the middle. The CDR3 sequence is CASSLRVTDTQYF. DNA of the CDR3: TGTGCCAGCAGCCTTCGGGTGACAGATACGCAGTATTTT.

The chain recombines TRBV29-1 with TRBJ2-5; tentatively, D is TRBD1 (6 bases). V was pared by 4 bases and J by 5 bases, with 20 bases between. This CDR3 is built from 15 residues. Germline assignment: CDR1 SQVTM and CDR2 ANQGSEA. The CDR3: CSVGQQGLTQETQYF. In DNA, the CDR3 is TGCAGCGTTGGACAACAGGGTTTAACGCAGGAGACCCAGTACTTC. The variable domain in full, with the rest retrieved from reference TRBV29-1 and TRBJ2-5, is SAVISQKPSRDICQRGTSLTIQCQVDSQVTMMFWYRQQPGQSLTLIATANQGSEATYESGFVIDKFPISRPNLTFSTLTVSNMSPEDSSIYLCSVGQQGLTQETQYFGPGTRLLVL.

In this sample, this clonotype turned up many times. This chain connects TRBV2 to TRBJ2-7, with 7 bases fitting TRBD1. The CDR3 contains 14 residues. J lost 6 bases, V lost 4 bases, and 9 bases had no gene match. The germline CDR1 and CDR2 sequences are SNHLY and FYNNEI. The CDR3 protein is CASSAFPTGPEQYF. In DNA, the CDR3 is TGTGCCAGCAGTGCATTTCCGACAGGGCCCGAGCAGTACTTC.

The sample holds many counts of this clonotype. This chain joins TRBV20-1 and TRBJ2-3; 8 bases align to TRBD2. Losses at the gene ends were 0 bases for V and 0 bases for J; bases not matched to a gene: 8. The CDR3 runs to 17 residues. Germline V gene data show CDR1 as DFQATT and CDR2 as SNEGSKA (reference sequence). Here the CDR3 reads CSAREGGSGTSTDTQYF. For the CDR3, the DNA is TGCAGTGCTAGAGAGGGGGGTAGCGGGACAAGCACAGATACGCAGTATTTT.

The rearrangement links TRBV27 to TRBJ1-4; 9 nucleotides line up with TRBD1. CDR3 length: 14 residues. Trimming cost V 5 bases and J 7 bases; bases outside gene matches: 5. Germline lookup yields CDR1 MNHEY and CDR2 SMNVEV (reference sequence). The CDR3 here is CASSKTGGLEKLFF. In DNA, the CDR3 is TGTGCCAGCAGTAAGACAGGGGGACTTGAAAAACTGTTTTTT.

This clonotype has at least ten counts. The chain joins TRBV4-1 to TRBJ1-1; possible D gene TRBD1, 6 bases. Germline V lookup: CDR1 MGHRA, CDR2 YSYEKL. This CDR3 is built from 16 residues. V shed 3 bases and J shed 6 bases, with 20 bases lying between them. CDR3 sequence (DNA): TGCGCCAGCAGCCATACTCCGGGACAAGGCCTGGCTGAAGCTTTCTTT. It is translated as CASSHTPGQGLAEAFF.

This chain uses TRBV6-6 with TRBJ2-1, with no clear D. Germline CDR1 MNHNY, CDR2 SVGAGI (reference sequence). The CDR3 spans 19 residues. Trimming stripped 10 bases from V and 3 bases from J, with 31 bases between. The CDR3: CATDHPGRPPKQLYNEQFF. In nucleotides, the CDR3 is TGTGCCACCGACCATCCCGGACGCCCCCCAAAGCAACTCTACAATGAGCAGTTCTTC.

Concerning this clonotype: Since a much larger clone is just one base distant, this may be a read error. The chain recombines TRBV3-1 with TRBJ2-2, with D perhaps given as TRBD1 or TRBD2 (5 bases each). The CDR3 totals 14 residues. Per germline, CDR1 LGHDT and CDR2 YNNKEL (reference sequence). CDR3 in amino acids: CASSQVTDTGELVF. CDR3 in DNA: TGTGCCAGCAGCCAAGTAACGGACACCGGGGAGCTGGTTTTT.

J is TRBJ2-1 and V is TRBV19, with D maybe TRBD2 (6 bases). Trimming left V 7 bases short and J 7 bases short, with 20 bases between. This CDR3 has 15 residues. Germline assignment: CDR1 LNHDA and CDR2 SQIVND (reference sequence). This CDR3 is CASNGGLRRPNEQFF. For the CDR3, the DNA is TGTGCCAGTAATGGGGGACTCCGTCGTCCAAATGAGCAGTTCTTC.

The sample holds many counts of this clonotype. The rearrangement uses TRBV5-4 and TRBJ2-5, with D perhaps TRBD1 or TRBD2 (5 bases each). Trimming left V 4 bases short and J 3 bases short, with 19 bases between. The CDR3 has 16 amino acids. Per germline, CDR1 SGHNT and CDR2 YYREEE (reference sequence). The CDR3 sequence is CASSPGGAIGEETQYF. The DNA for the CDR3 is TGTGCCAGCAGCCCCGGTGGGGCTATCGGGGAAGAGACCCAGTACTTC.

This clonotype was found many times. The CDR3 nucleotides read TGTGCCAGCAGCAAAAAGGGGGGAGCGGGAGACTTCCAAGAGACCCAGTACTTC. Its translation is CASSKKGGAGDFQETQYF. This chain connects TRBV21-1 to TRBJ2-5; no check of the table's D call, TRBD2, against the DNA was made. TRBV21-1 is a listed pseudogene. CDR3 size: 18 residues.

V usage is TRBV7-9 and J usage is TRBJ1-4; D perhaps matches TRBD1 (6 bases). Per germline, CDR1 SEHNR and CDR2 FQNEAQ (reference sequence). This CDR3 is 16 amino acids long. Trimming removed 0 bases at V and 2 bases at J, with 10 bases between. This CDR3 is CASSLAPQGTNEKLFF. CDR3 bases: TGTGCCAGCAGCTTAGCCCCCCAGGGGACTAATGAAAAACTGTTTTTT. The whole variable domain, remainder taken from reference TRBV7-9 and TRBJ1-4, is DTGVSQNPRHKITKRGQNVTFRCDPISEHNRLYWYRQTLGQGPEFLTYFQNEAQLEKSRLLSDRFSAERPKGSFSTLEIQRTEQGDSAMYLCASSLAPQGTNEKLFFGSGTQLSVL.

This clonotype was detected many times. This sequence joins TRBV20-1 and TRBJ2-3; D unclear. CDR3 length: 15 residues. The V end was cut by 5 bases, the J end by 5 bases, with 20 bases between. Germline loops: CDR1 DFQATT, CDR2 SNEGSKA (reference sequence). The CDR3 reads CSAALLDQPRDTQYF. The CDR3 DNA is TGCAGTGCTGCCCTCCTAGACCAGCCTAGAGATACGCAGTATTTT.

This clonotype was counted many times. The rearrangement joins TRBV6-2 or TRBV6-3 to TRBJ2-3; a possible D gene is TRBD1 (6 bases). CDR1 is MNHEY, CDR2 SVGEGT, per germline. Trimming left V 6 bases short and J 3 bases short, with 10 bases between. The CDR3 contains 13 residues. Written as DNA, the CDR3 is TGTGCCAGCAGAAACAGGGTGACAGATACGCAGTATTTT. Translated, it gives CASRNRVTDTQYF.

This clonotype has a count of ten or more. V is TRBV20-1 and J is TRBJ2-3; a possible D gene is TRBD1 (5 bases). Germline V gene sequence: CDR1 DFQATT, CDR2 SNEGSKA (reference sequence). V was cut by 0 bases and J by 6 bases, with 19 bases left in between. The CDR3 is 16 amino acids. The CDR3 loop reads CSARDPETAWTDTQYF. As DNA, the CDR3 is TGCAGTGCTAGAGATCCGGAGACAGCCTGGACGGATACGCAGTATTTT.

The chain joins TRBV4-3 to TRBJ2-7; 7 bases are a match to TRBD1. J gave up 1 base and V 1 base, and 4 bases lay outside the gene matches. The length of the CDR3 is 15 residues. Germline-derived CDR1 and CDR2 are LGHNA and YSLEER. CDR3 in amino acids: CASSQVTGRSYEQYF. DNA of the CDR3: TGCGCCAGCAGCCAAGTGACAGGGCGGTCCTACGAGCAGTACTTC.